The 31 T cell receptor beta chains given below trace back to one sample, sequenced in a study of T cell repertoires in cytomegalovirus infection. TCRdb reanalysed the reads using MiXCR and keeps one entry per CDR3 protein. Here the sample spans hundreds of thousands of distinct CDR3 sequences, approximately 46% being singletons. Their antigens are not known. The specimen comprised cultured PBMCs, sampled from culture after CMV antigen stimulation. Source of these receptors: a human donor in good health (CMV status not recorded). Some clones in this sample may be carry-over from other donors' samples.

At least ten counts were recorded for this clonotype. V and J are TRBV5-4 and TRBJ1-1; D call uncertain. The germline V and J ends were trimmed by 4 bases and 0 bases, with 13 bases remaining between them. Germline loops: CDR1 SGHNT, CDR2 YYREEE (reference sequence). The CDR3 is made up of 15 amino acids. The CDR3 nucleotides read TGTGCCAGCAGCCCGGGCCAATCCATGAACACTGAAGCTTTCTTT. Its translation: CASSPGQSMNTEAFF.

The chain joins TRBV4-3 to TRBJ2-7; D uncertain. The CDR3 has 16 amino acids. Germline assignment: CDR1 LGHNA and CDR2 YSLEER. Trimming removed 5 bases at V and 5 bases at J, with 22 bases between. CDR3 nucleotide sequence: TGCGCCAGCAGCATAGGGTGGAATCTAAAACGGGACGAGCAGTACTTC. Translating it yields CASSIGWNLKRDEQYF.

The chain recombines TRBV10-2 with TRBJ2-7; D is undetermined. CDR3 length equals 15 residues. V was cut by 6 bases and J by 5 bases, with 20 bases left in between. The germline CDR1 and CDR2 sequences are WSHSY and SAAADI. The DNA for the CDR3 is TGCGCCAGCAGAAGTACACTACTCGTGTACGACGAGCAGTACTTC. Protein product: CASRSTLLVYDEQYF.

This clonotype was counted between two and nine times. The chain is built from TRBV5-5 and TRBJ1-1, with 8 bases aligning to TRBD1. Trimming cost V 3 bases and J 1 base; bases outside gene matches: 11. The CDR3 is 17 residues long. From germline, CDR1 is SGHKS and CDR2 YYEKEE (reference sequence). In DNA, the CDR3 is TGTGCCAGCAGCTCGGAAACCGGGCAGGGGGCGAACACTGAAGCTTTCTTT. Translated, it gives CASSSETGQGANTEAFF.

The V gene is TRBV28, the J gene TRBJ1-3, with D possibly TRBD1 on 5 matching bases. The CDR3 is made up of 14 amino acids. Germline CDR1 and CDR2: MDHEN and SYDVKM. V lost 7 bases to trimming and J lost 0 bases, with 10 bases between them. CDR3 loop: CASTVGGSGNTIYF. The CDR3 coding sequence is TGTGCCAGCACCGTGGGGGGCTCTGGAAACACCATATATTTT.

This clonotype appeared a few times. The chain uses TRBV6-6 and TRBJ1-1; D is unresolved. The CDR3 is 15 residues long. The germline gives CDR1 MNHNY, CDR2 SVGAGI (reference sequence). The ends were cut back, 2 bases at V and 1 base at J, with 11 bases in the middle. The CDR3 reads CASSYLLRSNTEAFF. CDR3 DNA: TGTGCCAGCAGTTACCTCCTCAGATCGAACACTGAAGCTTTCTTT.

This chain links TRBV5-4 with TRBJ2-1; 8 bases map to TRBD2. The CDR3 covers 18 residues. V shed 2 bases and J 3 bases; nucleotides not matched to a gene: 13. In germline, CDR1 is SGHNT, CDR2 YYREEE (reference sequence). The CDR3, as DNA: TGTGCCAGCAGCTTCCAGCGGGAGTCCCGGCGCGGCTACAATGAGCAGTTCTTC. Its protein is CASSFQRESRRGYNEQFF.

This sequence joins TRBV3-1 and TRBJ1-2; D remains ambiguous. Germline-derived CDR1 and CDR2 are LGHDT and YNNKEL (reference sequence). Trimming removed 4 bases from V and 8 bases from J, with 8 bases in between. The CDR3 is 11 residues long. The CDR3 region is CASSPKEGYTF. CDR3 DNA: TGTGCCAGCAGCCCCAAAGAAGGCTACACCTTC.

This clonotype was counted between two and nine times. The chain uses TRBV7-9 and TRBJ2-2, with D perhaps TRBD2 (6 bases). This CDR3 comprises 11 residues. Between the trimmed V and J ends, which lost 8 bases and 5 bases, there was a span of 6 bases. Per germline, CDR1 SEHNR and CDR2 FQNEAQ (reference sequence). CDR3 protein: CASGGTGELFF. CDR3 nucleotide sequence: TGTGCCAGCGGGGGGACCGGGGAGCTGTTTTTT. The whole variable domain, filled in from reference TRBV7-9 and TRBJ2-2, reads DTGVSQNPRHKITKRGQNVTFRCDPISEHNRLYWYRQTLGQGPEFLTYFQNEAQLEKSRLLSDRFSAERPKGSFSTLEIQRTEQGDSAMYLCASGGTGELFFGEGSRLTVL.

This clonotype was counted only a few times. J is TRBJ2-7 and V is TRBV12-3 or TRBV12-4, with 10 bases aligning to TRBD2. The CDR3 totals 16 residues. With V trimmed by 8 bases and J by 1 base, 11 bases remained unmatched. In nucleotides, the CDR3 is TGTGCCAGCGCTTTCGACCCGGGACTAGCGTCCTACGAGCAGTACTTC. Translation gives CASAFDPGLASYEQYF.

With respect to this clonotype: The conserved phenylalanine or tryptophan is not found at the CDR3 terminus, so this likely reflects a read error. The genes are TRBV10-2 and TRBJ2-3; tentatively, D is TRBD2 (6 bases). V gave up 6 bases and J gave up 1 base, with 11 bases separating them. Germline lookup yields CDR1 WSHSY and CDR2 SAAADI. The CDR3 is 14 amino acids. Here the CDR3 DNA reads TGCGCCAGCAGGCGCCCGGGGGGCACAGATACGCAGTATTCT. Protein sequence: CASRRPGGTDTQYS.

V and J are TRBV12-3 or TRBV12-4 and TRBJ1-2; TRBD1 matches at 10 bases. V lost 6 bases to trimming and J lost 5 bases; unmatched junction nucleotides: 9. The CDR3 is made up of 15 amino acids. CDR3 nucleotides: TGTGCCAGCAGGGCGACAGGGGGCACAGGGTATGGCTACACCTTC. It yields the protein CASRATGGTGYGYTF.

The genes are TRBV7-4 and TRBJ2-7, with unresolved D. The CDR3 consists of 14 residues. V dropped 2 bases and J dropped 7 bases, with 15 bases sitting between them. Germline CDR1 SGHVT, CDR2 SQSDAQ. The CDR3: CASSLYSASGEQYF. The CDR3 DNA sequence: TGTGCCAGCAGCTTATATTCCGCATCCGGGGAGCAGTACTTC.

This clonotype has a handful of counts. The genes are TRBV28 and TRBJ2-7; 11 nucleotides line up with TRBD1. The germline V gene encodes CDR1 MDHEN and CDR2 SYDVKM. CDR3 length: 17 amino acids. V dropped 2 bases and J dropped 4; count of bases not matched to a gene: 10. The CDR3 reads CASSLAPGTGGSYEQYF. The CDR3 nucleotides read TGTGCCAGCAGTTTAGCCCCCGGGACAGGGGGATCTTACGAGCAGTACTTC.

This clonotype turned up a few times. The J gene is TRBJ1-6, the V gene TRBV7-6; 7 nucleotides line up with TRBD1. The V gene's germline CDR1 is SGHVS and CDR2 FNYEAQ. J was trimmed by 5 bases and V by 3 bases; bases with no gene match: 7. The CDR3 length is 16 residues. Here the CDR3 DNA reads TGTGCCAGCAGCTTTTTCCGGGACAGAAATAATTCACCCCTCCACTTT. Protein: CASSFFRDRNNSPLHF. The full variable domain, rest sourced from reference TRBV7-6 and TRBJ1-6, is GAGVSQSPRYKVTKRGQDVALRCDPISGHVSLYWYRQALGQGPEFLTYFNYEAQQDKSGLPNDRFSAERPEGSISTLTIQRTEQRDSAMYRCASSFFRDRNNSPLHFGNGTRLTVT.

In its sample, this clonotype was seen a few times. The chain couples TRBV7-9 to TRBJ2-1; 8 nucleotides line up with TRBD2. Germline V gene lookup returns CDR1 SEHNR and CDR2 FQNEAQ (reference sequence). V lost 4 bases, J lost 5 bases, and 7 bases stayed unmatched. The CDR3 spans 15 residues. The CDR3 is CASSWGLGSHNEQFF. The CDR3 nucleotides read TGTGCCAGCAGCTGGGGACTAGGTAGCCACAATGAGCAGTTCTTC.

This clonotype was observed a few times. The chain carries TRBV7-8 and TRBJ1-2; 8 nucleotides align to TRBD1. This CDR3 has 17 amino acids. CDR1 SGHVS and CDR2 FQNEAQ come from the germline V gene. Trimming took 3 bases from V and 7 from J; bases not matched to a gene: 16. The CDR3 DNA reads as TGTGCCAGCAGCTTTTCCCCCTCCCCTCAGGGGGCTCGTGGCTACACCTTC. Protein sequence: CASSFSPSPQGARGYTF.

The V and J genes are TRBV12-3 or TRBV12-4 and TRBJ2-7; 10 nucleotides match TRBD1. Trimming took 5 bases from V and 4 from J; bases not matched to a gene: 14. The CDR3 is 17 residues long. The CDR3 nucleotides are TGTGCCAGCAGTCCGGGACAGGGGTATCGTCGATGGTACGAGCAGTACTTC. It codes for CASSPGQGYRRWYEQYF.

This clonotype has only a few counts. The genes are TRBV7-6 and TRBJ1-2, with TRBD1 matching over 10 bases. Germline V gene lookup returns CDR1 SGHVS and CDR2 FNYEAQ. The CDR3 runs to 13 residues. V lost 5 bases and J lost 8; bases outside the gene matches: 5. The CDR3 here is CASSQDRGNGYTF. The CDR3 DNA reads as TGTGCCAGCAGCCAGGACAGGGGGAACGGCTACACCTTC.

This CDR3 is CASSLWTGGGYGYTF. The CDR3 DNA sequence: TGTGCCAGCAGCTTATGGACAGGAGGAGGCTATGGCTACACCTTC. V gene TRBV7-8 combines with J gene TRBJ1-2, with 7 nucleotides matching TRBD1. Germline V gene sequence: CDR1 SGHVS, CDR2 FQNEAQ. With V trimmed by 2 bases and J by 4 bases, 7 bases remained unmatched. The CDR3 spans 15 residues.

The rearrangement links TRBV20-1 to TRBJ1-2, with a possible D match to TRBD1 (5 bases). Germline assignment: CDR1 DFQATT and CDR2 SNEGSKA (reference sequence). The CDR3 covers 14 residues. V lost 0 bases to trimming and J lost 2 bases, with 10 bases between them. The CDR3 region is CSARDLTANYGYTF. In DNA form, the CDR3 reads TGCAGTGCTAGAGACCTGACAGCAAACTATGGCTACACCTTC.

V gene TRBV10-2 combines with J gene TRBJ1-4; TRBD1 matches at 12 bases. The length of the CDR3 is 14 residues. J was trimmed by 7 bases and V by 6 bases; bases with no gene match: 3. Germline V gene data show CDR1 as WSHSY and CDR2 as SAAADI. For the CDR3, the DNA is TGCGCCAGCAGACGGGGACAGGGGGCTGAAAAACTGTTTTTT. Protein product: CASRRGQGAEKLFF.

There are a few counts of this clonotype. The rearrangement uses TRBV20-1 and TRBJ1-5; a possible D gene is TRBD1 (5 bases). From germline, CDR1 is DFQATT and CDR2 SNEGSKA (reference sequence). Trimming pared 3 bases from V and 3 bases from J, leaving 12 bases between. The CDR3 loop spans 14 amino acids. CDR3 coding DNA: TGCAGTGCTAGGGACGACAGATTCAATCAGCCCCAGCATTTT. This codes for CSARDDRFNQPQHF.

V and J are TRBV7-6 and TRBJ2-3; 9 nucleotides agree with TRBD1. The CDR3 runs to 15 residues. CDR1 and CDR2 (germline): SGHVS, FNYEAQ. With V trimmed by 2 bases and J by 4 bases, 4 bases remained unmatched. The CDR3, as DNA: TGTGCCAGCAGCTTACAGACAGGGGGGTCAGATACGCAGTATTTT. Translation gives CASSLQTGGSDTQYF.

This chain connects TRBV4-3 to TRBJ2-7; TRBD2 aligns across 7 bases. The CDR3 runs to 16 residues. The V segment lost 0 bases and the J segment 2 bases; nucleotides outside the gene matches: 7. Germline assignment: CDR1 LGHNA and CDR2 YSLEER. In DNA form, the CDR3 reads TGCGCCAGCAGCCAAGACTTGCGGGAGAGCCCCTACGAGCAGTACTTC. This gives the protein CASSQDLRESPYEQYF.

This chain connects TRBV7-8 to TRBJ2-1; no clear D. Trimming took 1 base from V and 2 from J, leaving 9 bases between them. The CDR3 contains 15 residues. The V gene's germline CDR1 is SGHVS and CDR2 FQNEAQ. CDR3 sequence (DNA): TGTGCCAGCAGCTTAGGGGCCGGCACCTACAATGAGCAGTTCTTC. Protein: CASSLGAGTYNEQFF.

This clonotype was seen more than once but under ten times. J is TRBJ2-1 and V is TRBV6-6, with TRBD2 matching over 7 bases. Germline assignment: CDR1 MNHNY and CDR2 SVGAGI (reference sequence). J lost 6 bases, V lost 7 bases, and 9 bases had no gene match. The CDR3 length is 14 residues. The CDR3, as DNA: TGTGCCAGCACCAGGGACTACGCACCCAATGAGCAGTTCTTC. Amino acids: CASTRDYAPNEQFF.

The chain has TRBV6-1 and TRBJ2-6; 10 nucleotides line up with TRBD2. The CDR3 has 19 amino acids. With V trimmed by 1 base and J by 0 bases, 6 bases remained unmatched. Germline assignment: CDR1 MNHNS and CDR2 SASEGT. The chain's CDR3 is CASSEVLLAGVSGANVLTF. CDR3 sequence (DNA): TGTGCCAGCAGTGAAGTTCTCCTAGCGGGGGTCTCTGGGGCCAACGTCCTGACTTTC.

This clonotype was detected only a few times. The chain has TRBV7-6 and TRBJ2-1; possibly TRBD2 for D (5 bases). The CDR3 length is 16 residues. CDR1 SGHVS and CDR2 FNYEAQ come from the germline V gene. V was shortened by 1 base and J by 0 bases, with 10 bases between the two germline ends. CDR3 in DNA: TGTGCCAGCAGCTTAGGCGACGGGGTCTCCTACAATGAGCAGTTCTTC. It specifies CASSLGDGVSYNEQFF. Complete variable domain (other parts from reference TRBV7-6 and TRBJ2-1): GAGVSQSPRYKVTKRGQDVALRCDPISGHVSLYWYRQALGQGPEFLTYFNYEAQQDKSGLPNDRFSAERPEGSISTLTIQRTEQRDSAMYRCASSLGDGVSYNEQFFGPGTRLTVL.

This clonotype was found a few times. CDR3 region: CASSPSESNYGYTF. The CDR3 DNA is TGTGCCAGCAGTCCGAGCGAATCTAACTATGGCTACACCTTC. The gene calls are TRBV6-6 and TRBJ1-2; D gene uncertain. This CDR3 is built from 14 residues. Germline values: CDR1 MNHNY, CDR2 SVGAGI (reference sequence). V lost 5 bases and J 0 bases, leaving 10 bases between the germline ends.

The chain has TRBV12-3 or TRBV12-4 and TRBJ1-5; D remains unclear. The germline V and J ends were trimmed by 11 bases and 2 bases, with 13 bases remaining between them. The length of the CDR3 is 13 residues. CDR3 amino acids: CACRVSGNQPQHF. In DNA form, the CDR3 reads TGTGCCTGTCGAGTCTCCGGCAATCAGCCCCAGCATTTT.